This T cell receptor beta chain was identified during a study of shared clonotypes between healthy human individuals. The study's findings and limits: As a rule, naive subsets had a larger estimated richness than memory subsets. Clonotypes that were shared across a few donors made up around 5% of naive CD4 clonotypes. Sampling included only blood; tissue repertoires likely differ.

V trimming: 6 bases; J trimming: 9 bases; junction bases outside the gene matches: 12. The germline V gene has CDR1 ENHRY and CDR2 SYGVKD. The CDR3 consists of 15 residues. The table came from immunoSEQ multiplex PCR; TCRdb's copy has only in-frame clones and leaves some out. The table records about 2 million clones, 85% to 95% of them present only once. Comments on this clone: Its antigen is not known.

CD4+ cells yielded CD45RA+ naive and CD45RA-negative memory subsets. J is TRBJ2-7 and V is TRBV10-3, with 12 nucleotides matching TRBD2. The source of this sequence is a man younger than 35 in good health. The sequenced sample was naive CD4+ T cells sorted from blood. Subset reported: CD45RA+ positively selected. CDR3 sequence: CAISQIGLAGPPQYF. The CDR3 bases are TGTGCCATCAGCCAGATAGGACTAGCGGGACCACCGCAGTACTTC.